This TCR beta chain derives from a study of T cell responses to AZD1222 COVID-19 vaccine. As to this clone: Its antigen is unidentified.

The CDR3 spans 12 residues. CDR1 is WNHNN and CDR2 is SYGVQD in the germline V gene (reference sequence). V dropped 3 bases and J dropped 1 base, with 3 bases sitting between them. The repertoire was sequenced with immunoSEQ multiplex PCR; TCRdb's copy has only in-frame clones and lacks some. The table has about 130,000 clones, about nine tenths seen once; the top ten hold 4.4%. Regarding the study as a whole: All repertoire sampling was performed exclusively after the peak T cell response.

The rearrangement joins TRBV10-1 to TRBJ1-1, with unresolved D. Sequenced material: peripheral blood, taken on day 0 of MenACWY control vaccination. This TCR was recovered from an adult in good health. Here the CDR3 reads CASSDWNTEAFF. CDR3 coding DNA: TGCGCCAGCAGTGATTGGAACACTGAAGCTTTCTTT.